This T cell receptor (beta chain) emerged from a study of T cell responses to AZD1222 COVID-19 vaccine. The study, taken as a whole, reports: It should be noted that donors were predominantly white British and more often female, and clonal diversity was possibly underestimated. At baseline, seropositivity was found in only a handful of AZD1222 recipients. Once two AZD1222 doses were given, Spike-specific TCR breadth and depth went up.

As regards this clone: Its antigen remains unidentified.

From germline, CDR1 is KGHSH and CDR2 LQKENI. This CDR3 has 16 residues. V lost 0 bases, J lost 0 bases, and 9 bases lay in between. The repertoire was sequenced with immunoSEQ multiplex PCR; TCRdb's copy has only in-frame clones and lacks some. The table has 90,000 to 140,000 clones, over 80% seen once. The specimen comprised peripheral blood, sampled on day 0 of AZD1222 vaccination. The V gene is TRBV18, the J gene TRBJ1-5; D remains ambiguous. The clonotype comes from an adult in good health. The CDR3 region is CASSPPGRDSNQPQHF. The CDR3 nucleotides are TGTGCCAGCTCACCACCGGGGAGAGATAGCAATCAGCCCCAGCATTTT. The full variable domain, completed using reference TRBV18 and TRBJ1-5, is NAGVMQNPRHLVRRRGQEARLRCSPMKGHSHVYWYRQLPEEGLKFMVYLQKENIIDESGMPKERFSAEFPKEGPSILRIQQVVRGDSAAYFCASSPPGRDSNQPQHFGDGTRLSIL.